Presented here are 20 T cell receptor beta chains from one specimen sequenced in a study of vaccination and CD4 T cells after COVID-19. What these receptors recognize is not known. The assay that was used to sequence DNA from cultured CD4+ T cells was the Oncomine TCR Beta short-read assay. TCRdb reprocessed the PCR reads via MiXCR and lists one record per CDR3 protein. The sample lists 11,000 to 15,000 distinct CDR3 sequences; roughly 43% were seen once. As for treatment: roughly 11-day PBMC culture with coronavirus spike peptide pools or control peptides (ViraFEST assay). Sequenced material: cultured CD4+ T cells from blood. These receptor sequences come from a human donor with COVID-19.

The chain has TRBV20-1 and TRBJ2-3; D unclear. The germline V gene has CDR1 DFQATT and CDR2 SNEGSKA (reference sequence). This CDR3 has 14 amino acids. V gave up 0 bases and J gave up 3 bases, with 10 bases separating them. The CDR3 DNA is TGCAGTGCTAGAGATGCGGAGACAACAGATACGCAGTATTTT. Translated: CSARDAETTDTQYF.

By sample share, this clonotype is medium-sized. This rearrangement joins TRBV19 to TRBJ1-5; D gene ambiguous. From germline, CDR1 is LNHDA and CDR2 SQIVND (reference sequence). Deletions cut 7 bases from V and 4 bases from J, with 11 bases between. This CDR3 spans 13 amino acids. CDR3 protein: CASNNLLNQPQHF. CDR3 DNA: TGTGCCAGTAACAATCTCCTAAATCAGCCCCAGCATTTT.

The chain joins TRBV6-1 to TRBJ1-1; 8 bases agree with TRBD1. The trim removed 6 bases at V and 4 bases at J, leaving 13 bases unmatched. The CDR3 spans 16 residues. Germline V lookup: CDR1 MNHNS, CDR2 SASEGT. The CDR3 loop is CASSHNRGARITEAFF. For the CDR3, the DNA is TGTGCCAGCAGCCATAACAGGGGGGCGAGAATCACTGAAGCTTTCTTT.

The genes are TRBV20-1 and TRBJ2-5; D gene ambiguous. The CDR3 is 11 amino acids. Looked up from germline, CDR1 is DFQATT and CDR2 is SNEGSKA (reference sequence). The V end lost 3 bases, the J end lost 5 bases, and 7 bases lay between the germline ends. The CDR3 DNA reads TGCAGTGCTAGCGTATCGGAGACCCAGTACTTC. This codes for CSASVSETQYF.

The DNA of the CDR3 is TGTGCCAGTAGTCTGGAGGGGGCAAGGAATTCACCCCTCCACTTT. Translating it yields CASSLEGARNSPLHF. The chain uses TRBV19 and TRBJ1-6; 7 nucleotides agree with TRBD1. The CDR3 sequence is 15 residues long. Germline V gene lookup returns CDR1 LNHDA and CDR2 SQIVND (reference sequence). The V and J ends lost 5 bases and 7 bases, in that order; junction bases with no gene match: 8.

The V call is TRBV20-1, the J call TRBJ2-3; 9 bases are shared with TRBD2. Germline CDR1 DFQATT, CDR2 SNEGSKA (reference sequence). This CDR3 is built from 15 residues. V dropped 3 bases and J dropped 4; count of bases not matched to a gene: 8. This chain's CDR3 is CSASVRGGGADTQYF. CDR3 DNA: TGCAGTGCTAGCGTTCGGGGCGGGGGGGCAGATACGCAGTATTTT.

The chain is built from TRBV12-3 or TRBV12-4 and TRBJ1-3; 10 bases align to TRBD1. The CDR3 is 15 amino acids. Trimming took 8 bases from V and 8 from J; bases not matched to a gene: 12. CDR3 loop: CASGLRQGAGYTIYF. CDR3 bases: TGTGCCAGCGGCTTGAGACAGGGGGCGGGTTACACCATATATTTT.

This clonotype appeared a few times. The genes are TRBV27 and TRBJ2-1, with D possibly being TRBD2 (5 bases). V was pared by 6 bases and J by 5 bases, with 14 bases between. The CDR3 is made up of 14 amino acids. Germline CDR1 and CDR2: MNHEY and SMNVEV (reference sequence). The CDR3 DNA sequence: TGTGCCAGCAGCGGGCGGGCCGTAAACAATGAGCAGTTCTTC. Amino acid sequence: CASSGRAVNNEQFF.

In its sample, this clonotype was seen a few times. CDR3 residues: CASSSPTGGPTGELFF. CDR3 nucleotide sequence: TGTGCCAGCAGTTCCCCGACAGGGGGGCCCACCGGGGAGCTGTTTTTT. V is TRBV6-2 or TRBV6-3 and J is TRBJ2-2; TRBD1 matches at 9 bases. CDR3 length: 16 amino acids. The ends lost 4 bases at V and 4 bases at J; junction bases unmatched: 7. Germline CDR1 and CDR2: MNHEY and SVGEGT.

DNA for the CDR3: TGTGCCAGCAGTCCAATCCTAGAAGATTATGGCTACACCTTC. Protein sequence: CASSPILEDYGYTF. This chain links TRBV28 with TRBJ1-2, with D unclear. Germline V gives CDR1 MDHEN, CDR2 SYDVKM. The CDR3 contains 14 residues. Trimming took off 5 bases at V and 5 bases at J, with 15 bases between the two ends.

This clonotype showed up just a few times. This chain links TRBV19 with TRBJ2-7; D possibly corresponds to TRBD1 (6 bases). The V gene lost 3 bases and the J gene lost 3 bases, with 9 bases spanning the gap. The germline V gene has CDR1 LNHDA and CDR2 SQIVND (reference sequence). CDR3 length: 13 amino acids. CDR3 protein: CASSIEGGYEQYF. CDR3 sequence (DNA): TGTGCCAGTAGTATTGAAGGGGGCTACGAGCAGTACTTC. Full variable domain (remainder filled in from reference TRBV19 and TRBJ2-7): DGGITQSPKYLFRKEGQNVTLSCEQNLNHDAMYWYRQDPGQGLRLIYYSQIVNDFQKGDIAEGYSVSREKKESFPLTVTSAQKNPTAFYLCASSIEGGYEQYFGPGTRLTVT.

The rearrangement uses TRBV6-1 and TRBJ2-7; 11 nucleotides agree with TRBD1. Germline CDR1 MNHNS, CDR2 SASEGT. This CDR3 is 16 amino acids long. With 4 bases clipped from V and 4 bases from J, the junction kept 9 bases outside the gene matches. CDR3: CASSGVSGQGGYEQYF. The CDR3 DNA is TGTGCCAGCAGTGGCGTCTCGGGACAGGGGGGGTACGAGCAGTACTTC.

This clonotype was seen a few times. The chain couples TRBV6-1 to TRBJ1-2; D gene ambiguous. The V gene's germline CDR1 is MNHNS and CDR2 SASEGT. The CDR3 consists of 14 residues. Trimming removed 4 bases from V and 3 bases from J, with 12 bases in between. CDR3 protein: CASSVYFGDYGYTF. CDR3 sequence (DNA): TGTGCCAGCAGTGTATATTTTGGGGACTATGGCTACACCTTC.

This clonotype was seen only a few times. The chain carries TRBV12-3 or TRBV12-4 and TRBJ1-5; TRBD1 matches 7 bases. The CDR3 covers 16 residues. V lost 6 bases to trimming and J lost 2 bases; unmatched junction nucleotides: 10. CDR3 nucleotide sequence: TGTGCCAGCAGCCGCCAGGGGGTGGGGGGCAATCAGCCCCAGCATTTT. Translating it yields CASSRQGVGGNQPQHF.

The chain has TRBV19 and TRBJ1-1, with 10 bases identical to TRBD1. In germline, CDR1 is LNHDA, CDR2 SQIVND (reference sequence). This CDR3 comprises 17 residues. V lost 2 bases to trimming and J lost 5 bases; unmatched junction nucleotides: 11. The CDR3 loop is CASSIPRTGGVGTEAFF. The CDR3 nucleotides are TGTGCCAGTAGTATACCTCGGACAGGGGGGGTAGGAACTGAAGCTTTCTTT. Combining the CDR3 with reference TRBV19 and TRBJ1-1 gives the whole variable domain DGGITQSPKYLFRKEGQNVTLSCEQNLNHDAMYWYRQDPGQGLRLIYYSQIVNDFQKGDIAEGYSVSREKKESFPLTVTSAQKNPTAFYLCASSIPRTGGVGTEAFFGQGTRLTVV.

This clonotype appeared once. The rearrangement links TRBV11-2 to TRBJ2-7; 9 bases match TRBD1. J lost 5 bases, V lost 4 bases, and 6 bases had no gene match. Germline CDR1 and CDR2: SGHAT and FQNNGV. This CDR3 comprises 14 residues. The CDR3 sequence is CASSYRTGGHEQYF. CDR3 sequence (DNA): TGTGCCAGCAGCTATCGTACAGGGGGCCACGAGCAGTACTTC.

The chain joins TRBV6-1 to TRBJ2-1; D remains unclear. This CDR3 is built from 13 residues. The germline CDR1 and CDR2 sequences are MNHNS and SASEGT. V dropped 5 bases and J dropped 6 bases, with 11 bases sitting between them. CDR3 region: CASSTPRGNEQFF. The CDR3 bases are TGTGCCAGCAGTACCCCCCGAGGCAATGAGCAGTTCTTC.

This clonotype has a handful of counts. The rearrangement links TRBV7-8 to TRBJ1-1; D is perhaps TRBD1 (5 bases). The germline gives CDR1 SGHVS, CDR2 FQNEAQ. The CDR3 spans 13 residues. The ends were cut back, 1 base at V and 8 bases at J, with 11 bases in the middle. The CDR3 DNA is TGTGCCAGCAGCTTAGGCGGGGCAGACGAAGCTTTCTTT. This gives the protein CASSLGGADEAFF.

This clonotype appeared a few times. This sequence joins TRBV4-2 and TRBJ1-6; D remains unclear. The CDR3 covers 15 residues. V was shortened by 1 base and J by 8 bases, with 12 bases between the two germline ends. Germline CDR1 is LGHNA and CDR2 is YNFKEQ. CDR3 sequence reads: CASSQGEGADSPLHF. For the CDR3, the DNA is TGTGCCAGCAGCCAAGGGGAGGGCGCTGATTCACCCCTCCACTTT.

The CDR3 nucleotides are TGTGCCAGCAGTTCGCGGGACAGCGGATATAGCAATCAGCCCCAGCATTTT. It translates to CASSSRDSGYSNQPQHF. The chain recombines TRBV6-5 with TRBJ1-5; 7 nucleotides align to TRBD1. The CDR3 is 17 residues long. Looked up from germline, CDR1 is MNHEY and CDR2 is SVGAGI. The J segment lost 0 bases and the V segment lost 4 bases, leaving 9 bases of the junction unmatched.